This T cell receptor beta chain was identified during a study of post-analysis software for immune sequencing data. Overall study context: The study covered relapsing-remitting, secondary progressive and progressive-relapsing courses of multiple sclerosis.

The germline V gene encodes CDR1 SGHTA and CDR2 FQGNSA. V was pared by 2 bases and J by 13 bases, with 9 bases between. The CDR3 loop spans 11 amino acids. Overall study findings and caveats: Four to six TRBV segments appeared more often in patients than in controls, and TRBV5-6, TRBV5-1 and TRBV20-1 were among these.

About this clonotype itself: Its antigen remains unidentified.

The library was made from cDNA and included unique molecular identifiers. TCRdb used MiXCR to reprocess the PCR reads, holding one entry per CDR3 protein. Among about 500,000 distinct CDR3 sequences listed, over 35% were seen once. The sample consisted of blood. The J gene is TRBJ2-4, the V gene TRBV7-2, with D uncertain. The TCR comes from a girl aged 10 to 17 with multiple sclerosis. The CDR3 region is CASSLHNEQYF. CDR3 sequence (DNA): TGTGCCAGCAGCTTACACAATGAGCAGTACTTC.